This passage covers 2 T cell receptor beta chains from one sample sequenced in a study of blood T cell repertoires in COVID-19 (dated by TCRdb to 2020 to 2021). The library was obtained by the immunoSEQ multiplex PCR assay. Here the immuneACCESS table is served through TCRdb, limited to in-frame sequences with V and J called. Missing clones are a known gap in these copies; in checked studies unresolved V genes cover under half, and the rest lacks a known reason. The sample yields roughly 310,000 clones; roughly 90% were counted once. The ten largest clones add up to 2.5% to 3.5% of the sample. Material: peripheral blood. The receptors derive from a woman aged 25-40 years with COVID-19, enrolled during active disease.

In DNA form, the CDR3 reads TGCAGTGCTAGACCCCTTGAAAAACTGTTTTTT. This codes for CSARPLEKLFF. The rearrangement links TRBV20-1 to TRBJ1-4; D is ambiguous. V lost 2 bases and J 7 bases, leaving 5 bases between the germline ends. CDR3 size: 11 residues. The germline CDR1 and CDR2 sequences are DFQATT and SNEGSKA (reference sequence).

CDR3 DNA: TGTGCCAGCAGCCAAACATCCACCCCCTACAATGAGCAGTTCTTC. It codes for CASSQTSTPYNEQFF. The J gene is TRBJ2-1, the V gene TRBV3-1 (or the pseudogene TRBV3-2); D ambiguous. Germline V CDR1 and CDR2: LGHDT, YNNKEL (reference sequence). The CDR3 spans 15 residues. Trimming removed 2 bases from V and 2 bases from J, with 10 bases in between.